One sample yielded the 26 T cell receptor beta chains listed below, sequenced in a study of blood T cell repertoires in COVID-19. The table came from immunoSEQ multiplex PCR; TCRdb's copy has only in-frame clones and leaves some out. The table shows around 97,000 clones, with approximately 80% occurring only once. The sequenced sample was peripheral blood. The receptors originated from a man aged 65-85 years with acute or convalescent COVID-19.

This chain uses TRBV6-5 with TRBJ1-3, with a possible D match to TRBD1 (5 bases). CDR1 is MNHEY and CDR2 is SVGAGI in the germline V gene. The V end was cut by 7 bases, the J end by 5 bases, with 12 bases between. The CDR3 loop spans 13 amino acids. The CDR3 region is CASTGGGRNTIYF. In nucleotides, the CDR3 is TGTGCCAGCACGGGGGGAGGGAGAAACACCATATATTTT.

The CDR3 spells CASSILAGAVSYEQYF. In nucleotides, the CDR3 is TGTGCCAGTAGTATACTAGCGGGGGCCGTCTCCTACGAGCAGTACTTC. The chain employs TRBV19 and TRBJ2-7; TRBD2 aligns across 10 bases. Germline CDR1 and CDR2: LNHDA and SQIVND (reference sequence). The CDR3 is made up of 16 amino acids. The V segment lost 2 bases and the J segment 0 bases; nucleotides outside the gene matches: 4.

The CDR3 is CASSQQGGYEKLFF. The CDR3 region has the DNA TGTGCCAGCAGTCAACAGGGGGGCTACGAAAAACTGTTTTTT. The V gene is TRBV6-5, the J gene TRBJ1-4; 8 bases match TRBD1. Germline CDR1 reads MNHEY; CDR2 reads SVGAGI. Germline trimming cut 5 bases from V and 8 bases from J; bases unmatched to any gene: 7. The CDR3 loop spans 14 amino acids.

This chain joins TRBV2 and TRBJ2-5, with 7 positions matching TRBD2. The CDR3 is 12 amino acids. V shed 6 bases and J 4 bases; nucleotides not matched to a gene: 2. Germline CDR1 is SNHLY and CDR2 is FYNNEI. The CDR3 DNA sequence: TGTGCCAGCAGGATAGCGGGAGAGACCCAGTACTTC. Translating it yields CASRIAGETQYF.

This sequence joins TRBV28 and TRBJ1-4; weak D call: TRBD1 (6 bases). Germline CDR1 MDHEN, CDR2 SYDVKM. Trimming stripped 7 bases from V and 6 bases from J, with 15 bases between. This CDR3 has 14 residues. For the CDR3, the DNA is TGTGCCAGCACTCTAGGGGGTCCTTATGAAAAACTGTTTTTT. Its translation is CASTLGGPYEKLFF. Full variable domain (outside the CDR3, taken from reference TRBV28 and TRBJ1-4): DVKVTQSSRYLVKRTGEKVFLECVQDMDHENMFWYRQDPGLGLRLIYFSYDVKMKEKGDIPEGYSVSREKKERFSLILESASTNQTSMYLCASTLGGPYEKLFFGSGTQLSVL.

The chain combines TRBV9 with TRBJ2-3; no definite D call. Germline values: CDR1 SGDLS, CDR2 YYNGEE. This CDR3 region has 12 residues. V lost 4 bases and J 2 bases, leaving 5 bases between the germline ends. The CDR3 sequence is CASSTYTDTQYF. The CDR3 coding sequence is TGTGCCAGCAGCACCTACACAGATACGCAGTATTTT.

The V gene is TRBV6-2 or TRBV6-3, the J gene TRBJ1-1, with a tentative D call TRBD1 (6 bases). The V end lost 2 bases, the J end lost 6 bases, and 22 bases lay between the germline ends. The CDR3 is 17 amino acids. Germline CDR1 reads MNHEY; CDR2 reads SVGEGT. DNA of the CDR3: TGTGCCAGCAGTTACGGGGGTCAGGGGTTGTATAAGGCTGAAGCTTTCTTT. Encoded protein: CASSYGGQGLYKAEAFF.

The chain carries TRBV4-1 and TRBJ2-5, with 9 bases aligning to TRBD1. Per the germline V gene, CDR1 is MGHRA and CDR2 is YSYEKL. This CDR3 is built from 16 residues. J gave up 1 base and V 4 bases, and 7 bases lay outside the gene matches. CDR3 amino acids: CASSRRRDRAQETQYF. The CDR3 region has the DNA TGCGCCAGCAGCCGACGCAGGGACAGGGCCCAAGAGACCCAGTACTTC.

This chain joins TRBV7-2 and TRBJ2-1; TRBD2 is a possible D gene (6 bases). Germline V CDR1 and CDR2: SGHTA, FQGNSA. The CDR3 covers 16 residues. The V end was cut by 5 bases, the J end by 4 bases, with 18 bases between. The CDR3 loop reads CASSPRRGSLYNEQFF. CDR3 bases: TGTGCCAGCAGCCCCCGTCGGGGGTCCTTATACAATGAGCAGTTCTTC.

The chain joins TRBV11-2 to TRBJ1-3, with a tentative D call TRBD1 (5 bases). The V end lost 5 bases, the J end lost 2 bases, and 13 bases lay between the germline ends. The germline gives CDR1 SGHAT, CDR2 FQNNGV. The CDR3 is made up of 15 amino acids. CDR3 sequence reads: CASSTTGITGNTIYF. The CDR3 coding sequence is TGTGCCAGCAGCACAACAGGAATAACTGGAAACACCATATATTTT. The complete variable domain, with remaining parts taken from reference TRBV11-2 and TRBJ1-3, reads EAGVAQSPRYKIIEKRQSVAFWCNPISGHATLYWYQQILGQGPKLLIQFQNNGVVDDSQLPKDRFSAERLKGVDSTLKIQPAKLEDSAVYLCASSTTGITGNTIYFGEGSWLTVV.

The chain uses TRBV4-1 and TRBJ2-5; 15 bases line up with TRBD2. Germline V CDR1 and CDR2: MGHRA, YSYEKL. There are 18 residues in the CDR3. Germline trimming cut 0 bases from V and 3 bases from J; bases unmatched to any gene: 5. The CDR3 sequence: CASSQDRGTSGRKETQYF. The CDR3 region has the DNA TGCGCCAGCAGCCAAGATCGAGGGACTAGCGGGAGGAAAGAGACCCAGTACTTC.

The CDR3 region has the DNA TGTGCCAGCAGCTTAGCCGGCGGGAGTGAAAAACTGTTTTTT. Protein: CASSLAGGSEKLFF. This chain connects TRBV7-9 to TRBJ1-4; the D is unclear. This CDR3 spans 14 amino acids. V gave up 0 bases and J gave up 7 bases, with 9 bases separating them. Germline V CDR1 and CDR2: SEHNR, FQNEAQ (reference sequence).

The chain links TRBV5-1 to TRBJ1-3; a weak D match, TRBD1 (5 bases). Germline V gene data show CDR1 as SGHRS and CDR2 as YFSETQ. CDR3 length: 14 amino acids. Trimming took off 4 bases at V and 5 bases at J, with 13 bases between the two ends. The CDR3 sequence is CASSPLPGRNTIYF. CDR3 coding DNA: TGCGCCAGCAGCCCACTCCCAGGGAGAAACACCATATATTTT. Drawing the rest from reference TRBV5-1 and TRBJ1-3, the complete variable domain is KAGVTQTPRYLIKTRGQQVTLSCSPISGHRSVSWYQQTPGQGLQFLFEYFSETQRNKGNFPGRFSGRQFSNSRSEMNVSTLELGDSALYLCASSPLPGRNTIYFGEGSWLTVV.

V usage is TRBV6-6 and J usage is TRBJ2-7; 11 bases map to TRBD2. This CDR3 has 16 residues. In germline, CDR1 is MNHNY, CDR2 SVGAGI (reference sequence). With V trimmed by 6 bases and J by 0 bases, 7 bases remained unmatched. The CDR3 DNA reads as TGTGCCAGCAGCTCACCTAGCGGGGGGCTCTCCTACGAGCAGTACTTC. Translation gives CASSSPSGGLSYEQYF.

The V call is TRBV18, the J call TRBJ2-1, with 10 bases fitting TRBD2. Germline assignment: CDR1 KGHSH and CDR2 LQKENI. This CDR3 comprises 16 residues. With V trimmed by 4 bases and J by 6 bases, 9 bases remained unmatched. Here the CDR3 DNA reads TGTGCCAGCTCACAATTAAGCGGGAGGGAGTTCAATGAGCAGTTCTTC. Translation: CASSQLSGREFNEQFF.

The chain recombines TRBV5-1 with TRBJ2-3; 10 bases fit TRBD1. Germline-derived CDR1 and CDR2 are SGHRS and YFSETQ. V gave up 0 bases and J gave up 0 bases; unmatched junction bases: 1. CDR3 length: 16 amino acids. For the CDR3, the DNA is TGCGCCAGCAGCTTGGGGGGACAGGGGAGCACAGATACGCAGTATTTT. Translation gives CASSLGGQGSTDTQYF. Based on the CDR3 plus reference TRBV5-1 and TRBJ2-3, the full variable domain is KAGVTQTPRYLIKTRGQQVTLSCSPISGHRSVSWYQQTPGQGLQFLFEYFSETQRNKGNFPGRFSGRQFSNSRSEMNVSTLELGDSALYLCASSLGGQGSTDTQYFGPGTRLTVL.

This chain connects TRBV25-1 to TRBJ1-1, with D hard to call. The CDR3 is made up of 13 amino acids. Trimming removed 1 base from V and 1 base from J, with 4 bases in between. Germline-derived CDR1 and CDR2 are MGHDK and SYGVNS. The CDR3 spells CASSESRNTEAFF. DNA of the CDR3: TGTGCCAGCAGTGAATCGAGGAACACTGAAGCTTTCTTT.

The V and J genes are TRBV7-3 and TRBJ2-2; no reliable D call. Trimming took 8 bases from V and 4 from J, leaving 11 bases between them. The CDR3 has 13 amino acids. Germline CDR1 is SGHTA and CDR2 is FQGTGA. As DNA, the CDR3 is TGTGCCAGCGCCGGGTCGCTCACCGGGGAGCTGTTTTTT. Translating it yields CASAGSLTGELFF.

CDR3 loop: CASSLRQSHEQYF. The DNA for the CDR3 is TGTGCCAGCAGTTTGAGACAGTCCCACGAGCAGTACTTC. This sequence joins TRBV27 and TRBJ2-7, with a weak D call TRBD1 (5 bases). The V gene's germline CDR1 is MNHEY and CDR2 SMNVEV (reference sequence). There are 13 residues in the CDR3. V dropped 3 bases and J dropped 5 bases, with 11 bases sitting between them.

The J gene is TRBJ1-5, the V gene TRBV7-9; D remains unclear. The CDR3 totals 15 residues. V lost 5 bases and J 1 base, leaving 12 bases between the germline ends. Germline V gene lookup returns CDR1 SEHNR and CDR2 FQNEAQ (reference sequence). The CDR3 DNA reads as TGTGCCAGCAGCCGAGACACTTTAAGCAATCAGCCCCAGCATTTT. This encodes CASSRDTLSNQPQHF.

The genes are TRBV19 and TRBJ2-6; no firm D call. The V end was cut by 6 bases, the J end by 1 base, with 10 bases between. This CDR3 contains 15 residues. Germline CDR1 and CDR2: LNHDA and SQIVND (reference sequence). The CDR3 sequence: CASSLGWSGANVLTF. CDR3 in DNA: TGTGCCAGTAGCCTCGGTTGGTCTGGGGCCAACGTCCTGACTTTC.

The chain is built from TRBV7-9 and TRBJ1-5; perhaps TRBD1 as D (5 bases). The CDR3 is 14 amino acids. From germline, CDR1 is SEHNR and CDR2 FQNEAQ (reference sequence). Trimming removed 5 bases from V and 2 bases from J, with 10 bases in between. CDR3 bases: TGTGCCAGCAGCAATCAGGGCGGCAATCAGCCCCAGCATTTT. It translates to CASSNQGGNQPQHF.

This chain links TRBV20-1 with TRBJ1-6, with TRBD1 matching over 8 bases. This CDR3 has 14 residues. Germline loops: CDR1 DFQATT, CDR2 SNEGSKA (reference sequence). Trimming removed 3 bases from V and 10 bases from J; junction bases left unmatched: 8. CDR3 region: CSASTRQGISPLHF. The DNA for the CDR3 is TGCAGTGCTAGTACGAGACAGGGGATCTCACCCCTCCACTTT.

The rearrangement links TRBV29-1 to TRBJ1-6, with 8 bases identical to TRBD1. The CDR3 has 14 amino acids. Germline V CDR1 and CDR2: SQVTM, ANQGSEA. Trimming cost V 6 bases and J 10 bases; bases outside gene matches: 11. The CDR3 DNA reads as TGCAGCGTGAGGGCGACAGGGGCGCGGTCACCCCTCCACTTT. This gives the protein CSVRATGARSPLHF.

DNA of the CDR3: TGTGCCAGTAGTAAAACAGGGGGCTCCTACGAGCAGTACTTC. Residues: CASSKTGGSYEQYF. The genes are TRBV19 and TRBJ2-7; 8 bases map to TRBD1. There are 14 residues in the CDR3. V gave up 4 bases and J gave up 0 bases; unmatched junction bases: 2. Germline CDR1 is LNHDA and CDR2 is SQIVND (reference sequence).

The V gene is TRBV9, the J gene TRBJ2-7; perhaps TRBD1 as D (6 bases). There are 12 residues in the CDR3. Germline lookup yields CDR1 SGDLS and CDR2 YYNGEE. Trimming removed 3 bases at V and 3 bases at J, with 7 bases between. The CDR3 loop is CASSAQGYEQYF. CDR3 nucleotide sequence: TGTGCCAGCAGCGCACAGGGCTACGAGCAGTACTTC. Together with reference TRBV9 and TRBJ2-7, the CDR3 gives the full variable domain: DSGVTQTPKHLITATGQRVTLRCSPRSGDLSVYWYQQSLDQGLQFLIQYYNGEERAKGNILERFSAQQFPDLHSELNLSSLELGDSALYFCASSAQGYEQYFGPGTRLTVT.